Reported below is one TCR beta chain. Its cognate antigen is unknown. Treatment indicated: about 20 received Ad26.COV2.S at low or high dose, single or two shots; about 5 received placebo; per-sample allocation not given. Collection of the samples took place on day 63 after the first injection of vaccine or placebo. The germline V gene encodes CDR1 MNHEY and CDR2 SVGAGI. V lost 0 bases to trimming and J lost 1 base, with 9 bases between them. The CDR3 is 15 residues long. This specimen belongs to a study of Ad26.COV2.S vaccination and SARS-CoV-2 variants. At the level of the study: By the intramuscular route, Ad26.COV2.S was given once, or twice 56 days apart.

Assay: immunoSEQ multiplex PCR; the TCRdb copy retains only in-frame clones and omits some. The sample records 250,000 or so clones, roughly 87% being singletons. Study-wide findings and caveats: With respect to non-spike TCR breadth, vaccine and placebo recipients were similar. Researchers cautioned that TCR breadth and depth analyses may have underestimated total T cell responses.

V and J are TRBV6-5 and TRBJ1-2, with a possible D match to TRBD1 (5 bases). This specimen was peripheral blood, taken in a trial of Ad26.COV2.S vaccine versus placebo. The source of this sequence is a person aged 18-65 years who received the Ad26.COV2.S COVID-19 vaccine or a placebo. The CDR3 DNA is TGTGCCAGCAGTTACTCGGCGGACAATAACTATGGCTACACCTTC. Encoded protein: CASSYSADNNYGYTF.